This T cell receptor beta chain comes out of a study of blood T cell repertoires in COVID-19. Whole-study context: T cells, B-cell-depleted T cells, or PBMCs provided the cDNA or gDNA that served as material.

The cohort comprised adults aged about 18 to 100 years residing in approximately 25 US areas. Generated by immunoSEQ multiplex PCR, the TCRdb table keeps only in-frame clones and is missing some. The data show around 220,000 clones, 84% seen once. Sequencing was performed on PBMCs or T cells enriched from blood (not recorded which). This sequence originates from a woman in her forties who had recovered from COVID-19.

CDR3 residues: CASSYSMGQGVEKLFF. Written as DNA, the CDR3 is TGTGCCAGCAGTTACTCGATGGGACAGGGGGTCGAAAAACTGTTTTTT. The V gene is TRBV6-5, the J gene TRBJ1-4; 11 bases are shared with TRBD1. CDR3 length: 16 amino acids. Germline CDR1 and CDR2: MNHEY and SVGAGI. J gave up 8 bases and V 0 bases, and 5 bases lay outside the gene matches.